This paragraph reports one TCR beta chain. In this sample, this clonotype turned up a few times. This receptor's antigen is unknown. The sample holds no much larger clone one base away, and base qualities are not on file. This sample is part of a study of response to subunit inactivated influenza vaccine (dated by TCRdb to 2017 to 2018). Broadly, across the study: Deep quantitative T cell receptor repertoire profiling was used in the study to track responses to a trivalent subunit inactivated influenza vaccine.

CDR1 SGHAT and CDR2 FQNNGV were looked up in the germline V gene. Here V drops 0 bases and J drops 7 bases, and the junction holds 9 bases not matched to any gene. From the cysteine through the phenylalanine, the CDR3 covers 17 amino acids. Only the CDR3 region is kept as DNA, spanning 51 bases read in frame from base 1. What the work shows at the level of the full study, not this receptor alone: The authors proposed that each seasonal influenza vaccination may bring in only a limited number of new T cells.

Library preparation employed RT-PCR. The instrument was an Illumina HiSeq 2500. The public reads were reanalyzed by TCRdb: fastp trimming at Q25, MiXCR alignment, in-frame beta chains only. Rows are combined by CDR3 protein, so each entry shows the most common genes and DNA. In this sample the table shows about 540,000 distinct CDR3 sequences, under 25% of which occur a single time. In total, the top ten clones hold 2.5% to 3.5% of the sample. This sample was shared with a second study, whose subject was T cells expressing NK-cell markers. As the second paper documents: TCR beta cDNA libraries were prepared using 5'RACE template switching, which introduced a universal primer site and unique molecular identifiers. Seven to nine donors provided sorted CD3+CD56+NKG2C+, CD3+CD56+NKG2C- and CD3+CD56-NKG2C+ T-cell subsets, whose TCR beta-chain repertoires were profiled. Among the eight sequenced donors, only one was HCMV-seronegative, while the other seven were HCMV-seropositive. To restrict sorting to alphabetaTCR-expressing T cells, an anti-gammadeltaTCR antibody was added in several experiments. For six donors, the dominant CD3+CD56+NKG2C+ clonotypes were among the top 10 CD8+ clonotypes and accounted for 1.0-7.0% of CD8+ T cells. Those dominant clonotypes were again the most abundant among CD3+CD56-NKG2C+ cells in several donors, at about 28.3-60.1%. Whether the expanded NKG2C-expressing T cell clones were specific for HCMV antigens remained unclear. The eight sequenced donors were randomly selected healthy volunteers, three men and five women. A commercial ELISA kit detecting HCMV-specific IgG in serum was used to determine HCMV serostatus. Ficoll density gradient centrifugation was used to isolate peripheral blood mononuclear cells from blood. Magnetic immunoseparation with Miltenyi isolation kits was used to isolate CD4+ and CD8+ T cells from PBMC. cDNA synthesis was primed from the TCR beta constant segment, followed by two successive PCR amplification steps. The libraries were sequenced on Illumina HiSeq 2000/2500, MiSeq or NextSeq, producing 2 x 150 bp reads. MIGEC handled demultiplexing of the reads and grouping by UMI, while MiTCR was used to assemble and quantify clonotypes. To remove erroneous sequences, TCR cDNA sequences were retained only when supported by two or more reads. The tcR package was used for downstream repertoire analysis, and clonotypes were matched across fractions by CDR3 nucleotide sequence plus V segment. VDJmatch was used to annotate antigen specificity against VDJdb, with one amino acid substitution in CDR3 allowed.

Specimen: CD4+ T cells sorted from PBMCs, collected roughly 13 days after vaccination. This clonotype originated in a man aged 50-59 years who received an inactivated influenza vaccine. Donor details come from another sample of the same person, matched by shared clones. The rearrangement combines TRBV11-2 with TRBJ2-2; 9 junctional bases match TRBD2. Here the CDR3 is given as CASSLDGGGGFNGELFF. The DNA sequence is given as TGTGCCAGCAGCTTAGATGGCGGGGGGGGGTTTAACGGGGAGCTGTTTTTT.